The present T cell receptor beta chain was sequenced within a study of blood T cell repertoires in COVID-19. Study-wide background: PBMCs, B-cell-depleted T cells, or T cells provided the cDNA or gDNA that made up the material.

V gave up 0 bases and J gave up 3 bases, with 5 bases separating them. CDR3 length: 13 amino acids. Germline assignment: CDR1 SGDLS and CDR2 YYNGEE. Original methodology: Nucleated cell counts were estimated from reference gene primer amplification. Sequenced by immunoSEQ multiplex PCR; TCRdb stores in-frame clones only, minus some. V, J and clone size reflect that table, while D and trimming were determined from the DNA. The sample consists of approximately 100,000 clones, approximately 84% of them appearing once. The specimen sequenced was peripheral blood. The genes are TRBV9 and TRBJ2-3; unclear D gene. The TCR sequence derives from a human donor in a cohort sampled during active COVID-19. The DNA for the CDR3 is TGTGCCAGCAGCGTAGCTACGACAGATACGCAGTATTTT. It yields the protein CASSVATTDTQYF.